These 9 T cell receptor beta chains were all obtained from the same sample, sequenced in a study of spatial heterogeneity in lung cancer. Time point specified: sample taken at primary tumor resection. Each CDR3 protein gets one entry after TCRdb re-called the 5' RACE reads with MiXCR. The sample carries tens of thousands of distinct CDR3 sequences, under 7.5% recorded once. Here the sequenced sample was PBMCs, taken at surgery. These receptors came from a female donor with early-stage non-small cell lung cancer.

This chain joins TRBV20-1 and TRBJ2-7, with TRBD1 matching 7 bases. The length of the CDR3 is 13 residues. CDR1 is DFQATT, CDR2 SNEGSKA, per germline (reference sequence). Unmatched junction bases numbered 6, after V lost 0 bases and J lost 7 bases. The CDR3 spells CSARDLGTAEQYF. CDR3 sequence (DNA): TGCAGTGCTAGAGATCTCGGGACAGCAGAGCAGTACTTC.

The rearrangement links TRBV20-1 to TRBJ2-5, with 9 bases fitting TRBD2. CDR1 DFQATT and CDR2 SNEGSKA come from the germline V gene (reference sequence). The CDR3 runs to 17 residues. J lost 5 bases, V lost 5 bases, and 18 bases had no gene match. The CDR3 DNA reads TGCAGTGCTCCTGCCCGGGGGCGGGGGGGCCTGATTGAGACCCAGTACTTC. Protein: CSAPARGRGGLIETQYF.

This clonotype showed up many times. The gene calls are TRBV7-9 and TRBJ2-7; the D is unclear. There are 11 residues in the CDR3. CDR1 is SEHNR and CDR2 is FQNEAQ in the germline V gene (reference sequence). V was trimmed by 5 bases and J by 3 bases, leaving 5 bases between them. The CDR3 spells CASSLYYEQYF. The CDR3 bases are TGTGCCAGCAGCCTATACTACGAGCAGTACTTC.

The chain joins TRBV30 to TRBJ2-5; D is ambiguous. The CDR3 totals 13 residues. Between the trimmed V and J ends, which lost 5 bases and 9 bases, there was a span of 19 bases. CDR1 and CDR2 from the germline V gene are GTSNPN and SVGIG (reference sequence). CDR3 protein: CAWEEKVLSAQYF. The CDR3 DNA reads as TGTGCCTGGGAAGAGAAAGTACTCTCGGCCCAGTACTTC.

This clonotype was seen only a few times. This chain uses TRBV5-1 with TRBJ2-5, with D possibly TRBD1 on 5 matching bases. Germline lookup yields CDR1 SGHRS and CDR2 YFSETQ. With 1 base removed from V and 7 bases from J, the gap between germline ends came to 11 bases. This CDR3 region has 13 residues. Written as DNA, the CDR3 is TGCGCCAGCAGCTTGCGAGACAGTGGGACCCAGTACTTC. Amino acids: CASSLRDSGTQYF.

This clonotype was counted ten times or more. The chain is built from TRBV20-1 and TRBJ1-1; the D gene is possibly TRBD1 (5 bases). Germline lookup yields CDR1 DFQATT and CDR2 SNEGSKA (reference sequence). This CDR3 region has 11 residues. Trimming took 7 bases from V and 4 from J, leaving 10 bases between them. The CDR3: CSVQGPTEAFF. DNA of the CDR3: TGCAGTGTGCAGGGTCCCACTGAAGCTTTCTTT.

This clonotype was seen repeatedly, ten times or more. This chain connects TRBV29-1 to TRBJ1-1, with unresolved D. Per germline, CDR1 SQVTM and CDR2 ANQGSEA. V gave up 6 bases and J gave up 8 bases, with 13 bases separating them. The CDR3 loop spans 11 amino acids. The CDR3 loop is CSVTLLSEAFF. CDR3 nucleotides: TGCAGCGTCACCCTACTCTCCGAAGCTTTCTTT.

The table lists this clonotype with a few counts. This chain joins TRBV4-1 and TRBJ2-7; TRBD2 matches 8 bases. CDR1 MGHRA and CDR2 YSYEKL come from the germline V gene. The CDR3 loop spans 15 amino acids. Trimming removed 1 base from V and 4 bases from J; junction bases left unmatched: 6. The CDR3 loop reads CASSQAPASGYEQYF. The CDR3 nucleotides are TGCGCCAGCAGCCAAGCCCCCGCTAGCGGGTACGAGCAGTACTTC.

This chain uses TRBV6-6 with TRBJ2-5; 9 bases map to TRBD2. V gave up 5 bases and J gave up 5 bases; unmatched junction bases: 6. The CDR3 has 14 amino acids. Germline values: CDR1 MNHNY, CDR2 SVGAGI (reference sequence). Here the CDR3 DNA reads TGTGCCAGCAGTGCCGGACTAGCGTGGGAGACCCAGTACTTC. Translating it yields CASSAGLAWETQYF.